This T cell receptor (beta chain) was retrieved from a study of shared T cell receptors in the human thymus. Produced via immunoSEQ multiplex PCR; TCRdb's table is partial and in-frame only. The data show approximately 580,000 clones, around three quarters seen once. The CDR3 contains 15 residues. J was trimmed by 4 bases and V by 4 bases; bases with no gene match: 8. Germline V gene data show CDR1 as LGHNA and CDR2 as YNFKEQ. These data were also filed under a second study, of human thymus T cells.

Sequencing was carried out using thymocytes. V and J are TRBV4-2 and TRBJ2-7, with 9 bases that match TRBD1. The clonotype was recovered from a boy less than two years old with a congenital heart defect. For the CDR3, the DNA is TGTGCCAGCAGCCGGGCAGGGACAGGGAGTTACGAGCAGTACTTC. Translating it yields CASSRAGTGSYEQYF.